This T cell receptor (beta chain) was captured by sequencing in a study of cytomegalovirus exposure and HLA in healthy donors. The primer mix had 60 Vbeta and 13 Jbeta primers. Sequencing was performed with immunoSEQ multiplex PCR; in TCRdb, only in-frame clones are kept and a portion is missing. The repertoire holds some 100,000 clones, roughly 83% seen once, with approximately 3.7% in the top ten. The CDR3 spans 15 residues. Germline assignment: CDR1 LGHNA and CDR2 YSLEER. V lost 2 bases, J lost 4 bases, and 14 bases lay in between. The TCR comes from a female donor in good health and CMV-seropositive. The chain recombines TRBV4-3 with TRBJ1-2; D may be TRBD1 (6 bases). Sample: PBMCs. The CDR3 loop reads CASSQKADRIYGYTF. The CDR3 DNA is TGCGCCAGCAGCCAAAAGGCGGACAGAATCTATGGCTACACCTTC.